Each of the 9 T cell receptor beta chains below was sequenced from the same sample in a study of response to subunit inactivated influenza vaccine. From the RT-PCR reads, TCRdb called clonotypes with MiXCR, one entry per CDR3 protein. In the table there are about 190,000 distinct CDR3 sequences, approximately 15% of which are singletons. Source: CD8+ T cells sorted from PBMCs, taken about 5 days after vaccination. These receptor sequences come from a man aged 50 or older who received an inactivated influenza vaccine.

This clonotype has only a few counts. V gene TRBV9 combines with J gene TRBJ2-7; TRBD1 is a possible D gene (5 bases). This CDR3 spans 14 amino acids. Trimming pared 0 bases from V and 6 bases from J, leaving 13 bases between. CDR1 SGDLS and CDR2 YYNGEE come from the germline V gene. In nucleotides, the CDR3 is TGTGCCAGCAGCGTAGTCTCAGGGTACGGCGAGCAGTACTTC. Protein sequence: CASSVVSGYGEQYF.

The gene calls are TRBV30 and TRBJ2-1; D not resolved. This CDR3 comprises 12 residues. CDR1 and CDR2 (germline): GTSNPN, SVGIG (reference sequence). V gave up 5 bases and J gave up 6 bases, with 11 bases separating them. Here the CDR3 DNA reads TGTGCCTGGGCCCAGTTCCGCAATGAGCAGTTCTTC. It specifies CAWAQFRNEQFF.

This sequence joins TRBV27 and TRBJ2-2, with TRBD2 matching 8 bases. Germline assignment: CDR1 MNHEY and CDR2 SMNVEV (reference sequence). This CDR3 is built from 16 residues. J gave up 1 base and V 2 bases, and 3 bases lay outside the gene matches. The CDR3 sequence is CASSLLLAENTGELFF. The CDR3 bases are TGTGCCAGCAGTTTACTACTAGCGGAGAACACCGGGGAGCTGTTTTTT.

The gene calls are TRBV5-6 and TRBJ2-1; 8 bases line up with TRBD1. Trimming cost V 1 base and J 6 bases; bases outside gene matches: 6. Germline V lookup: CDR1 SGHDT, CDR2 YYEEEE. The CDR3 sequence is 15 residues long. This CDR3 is CASSLLSRGLNEQFF. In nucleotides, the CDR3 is TGTGCCAGCAGCTTGTTGTCCAGGGGGCTCAATGAGCAGTTCTTC.

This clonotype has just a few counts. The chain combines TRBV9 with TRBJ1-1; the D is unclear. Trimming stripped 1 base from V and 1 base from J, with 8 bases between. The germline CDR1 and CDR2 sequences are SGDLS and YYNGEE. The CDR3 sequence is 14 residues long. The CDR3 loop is CASSVRPENTEAFF. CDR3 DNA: TGTGCCAGCAGCGTAAGGCCAGAGAACACTGAAGCTTTCTTT.

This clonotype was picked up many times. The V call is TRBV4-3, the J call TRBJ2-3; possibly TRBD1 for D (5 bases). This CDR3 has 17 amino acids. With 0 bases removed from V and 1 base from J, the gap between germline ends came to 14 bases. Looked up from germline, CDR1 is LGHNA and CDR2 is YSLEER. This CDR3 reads CASSQDRLGEGTDTQYF. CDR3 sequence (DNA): TGCGCCAGCAGCCAAGATCGGTTAGGGGAAGGCACAGATACGCAGTATTTT.

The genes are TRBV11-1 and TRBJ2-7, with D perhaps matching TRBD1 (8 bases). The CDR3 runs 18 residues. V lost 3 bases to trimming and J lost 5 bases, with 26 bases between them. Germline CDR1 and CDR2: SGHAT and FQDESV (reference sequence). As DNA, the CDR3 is TGTGCCAGCAGCTTGCCCAGGGGGGGGGACAGGATGGGCGACGAGCAGTACTTC. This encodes CASSLPRGGDRMGDEQYF. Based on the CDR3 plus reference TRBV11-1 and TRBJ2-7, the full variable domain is EAEVAQSPRYKITEKSQAVAFWCDPISGHATLYWYRQILGQGPELLVQFQDESVVDDSQLPKDRFSAERLKGVDSTLKIQPAELGDSAMYLCASSLPRGGDRMGDEQYFGPGTRLTVT.

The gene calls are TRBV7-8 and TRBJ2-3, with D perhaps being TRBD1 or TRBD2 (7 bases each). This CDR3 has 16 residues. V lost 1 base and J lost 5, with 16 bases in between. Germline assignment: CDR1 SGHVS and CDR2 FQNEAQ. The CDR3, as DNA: TGTGCCAGCAGCTTAGTCCCCCCAGGGGGGGGAGATACGCAGTATTTT. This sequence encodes CASSLVPPGGGDTQYF.

CDR3 protein: CASSPTAPNNYGYTF. DNA for the CDR3: TGTGCCAGTAGTCCGACAGCCCCAAATAACTATGGCTACACCTTC. The chain carries TRBV19 and TRBJ1-2; TRBD1 is a possible D gene (5 bases). Germline CDR1 LNHDA, CDR2 SQIVND (reference sequence). The CDR3 runs to 15 residues. V was clipped by 5 bases and J by 1 base, with 14 bases between them.